The source of this TCR beta chain is a study of blood T cell repertoires in COVID-19. Living in 24 US areas, the participants were between roughly 18 and 89 years of age. The data were produced by immunoSEQ multiplex PCR, yet TCRdb's version contains in-frame clones alone and is incomplete. The table lists approximately 300,000 clones, 85% to 90% of them singletons. The CDR3 loop spans 19 amino acids. V lost 1 base to trimming and J lost 8 bases; unmatched junction nucleotides: 14. Looked up from germline, CDR1 is MGHRA and CDR2 is YSYEKL. Sequenced material: PBMCs or T cells enriched from blood (not recorded which). The chain employs TRBV4-1 and TRBJ2-1; 13 nucleotides agree with TRBD2. This TCR was sampled from a young woman who had recovered from COVID-19. DNA of the CDR3: TGCGCCAGCAGCCAAGTTCCCTTACTAGCGGGGGGGCCTGGGGATGAGCAGTTCTTC. Its translation is CASSQVPLLAGGPGDEQFF.